This entry lists 30 T cell receptor beta chains sequenced from one sample in a study of response to subunit inactivated influenza vaccine. TCRdb processed the RT-PCR reads anew with MiXCR; each CDR3 protein has one entry. The profile shows 650,000 to 800,000 distinct CDR3 sequences, about a fifth of them singletons. Sequenced here: PBMCs from blood, sampled 5 days after vaccination. These receptors came from a man aged 50-60 years who received an inactivated influenza vaccine.

In this sample, this clonotype turned up a few times. The rearrangement joins TRBV20-1 to TRBJ2-5; the match to TRBD1 covers 10 bases. CDR1 DFQATT and CDR2 SNEGSKA come from the germline V gene (reference sequence). J gave up 5 bases and V 3 bases, and 9 bases lay outside the gene matches. The CDR3 consists of 15 residues. In nucleotides, the CDR3 is TGCAGTGCTAGCTCCGGGACAGGGGCATGGGAGACCCAGTACTTC. Translating it yields CSASSGTGAWETQYF.

V is TRBV20-1 and J is TRBJ2-5; D gene unclear. V was trimmed by 1 base and J by 3 bases, leaving 9 bases between them. Germline V gene lookup returns CDR1 DFQATT and CDR2 SNEGSKA (reference sequence). This CDR3 contains 13 residues. CDR3 loop: CSARASSKETQYF. DNA of the CDR3: TGCAGTGCTAGAGCCAGCAGTAAAGAGACCCAGTACTTC.

In this sample, this clonotype turned up a few times. The gene calls are TRBV7-2 and TRBJ2-5; possibly TRBD1 for D (5 bases). The CDR3 sequence is 13 residues long. The ends were cut back, 10 bases at V and 5 bases at J, with 17 bases in the middle. Germline CDR1 reads SGHTA; CDR2 reads FQGNSA. The CDR3 nucleotides read TGTGCCACCAGTAGTGGGGCCTTGGAGACCCAGTACTTC. Encoded protein: CATSSGALETQYF.

The V gene is TRBV4-3, the J gene TRBJ1-1; D is unresolved. Deletions cut 0 bases from V and 1 base from J, with 9 bases between. Per germline, CDR1 LGHNA and CDR2 YSLEER. This CDR3 is built from 15 residues. The DNA of the CDR3 is TGCGCCAGCAGCCAAGATCTACAGAGGAACACTGAAGCTTTCTTT. Translated, it gives CASSQDLQRNTEAFF.

The gene calls are TRBV7-8 and TRBJ2-7, with TRBD2 matching over 11 bases. CDR3 length: 14 amino acids. V lost 8 bases and J lost 4; bases outside the gene matches: 7. Germline assignment: CDR1 SGHVS and CDR2 FQNEAQ. CDR3 sequence (DNA): TGTGCCAGCGTTCTAGCGGGAGGTACTTACGAGCAGTACTTC. Its translation: CASVLAGGTYEQYF.

This clonotype was seen a handful of times. The chain uses TRBV5-6 and TRBJ1-1; the D gene is possibly TRBD1 (6 bases). The CDR3 is made up of 13 amino acids. The germline V and J ends were trimmed by 6 bases and 8 bases, with 17 bases remaining between them. The germline gives CDR1 SGHDT, CDR2 YYEEEE. DNA for the CDR3: TGTGCCAGCAACTTCTTGCAGGGGACGGAAGCTTTCTTT. Amino acids: CASNFLQGTEAFF. The full variable domain, its missing parts supplied by reference TRBV5-6 and TRBJ1-1, is DAGVTQSPTHLIKTRGQQVTLRCSPKSGHDTVSWYQQALGQGPQFIFQYYEEEERQRGNFPDRFSGHQFPNYSSELNVNALLLGDSALYLCASNFLQGTEAFFGQGTRLTVV.

This clonotype showed up many times. The chain employs TRBV5-5 and TRBJ2-1, with D uncertain. Trimming cost V 1 base and J 7 bases, with 15 bases left between them. CDR3 length equals 15 residues. Germline-derived CDR1 and CDR2 are SGHKS and YYEKEE (reference sequence). The CDR3 sequence: CASSLSPFFENEQFF. The CDR3 DNA is TGTGCCAGCAGCTTGTCCCCTTTCTTTGAGAATGAGCAGTTCTTC. The entire variable domain, with the rest obtained from reference TRBV5-5 and TRBJ2-1, is as follows: DAGVTQSPTHLIKTRGQQVTLRCSPISGHKSVSWYQQVLGQGPQFIFQYYEKEERGRGNFPDRFSARQFPNYSSELNVNALLLGDSALYLCASSLSPFFENEQFFGPGTRLTVL.

The gene calls are TRBV15 and TRBJ2-1; D tentatively reads TRBD1 or TRBD2 (6 bases each). The CDR3 has 14 residues. The germline V gene encodes CDR1 LNHNV and CDR2 YYDKDF (reference sequence). Trimming shortened V by 0 bases and J by 9 bases, and 12 bases separated the two germline ends. CDR3 DNA: TGTGCCACCAGCAGAGAGGGGGGCATAGGTGAGCAGTTCTTC. Translation: CATSREGGIGEQFF.

This clonotype was seen at least ten times. This rearrangement joins TRBV7-2 to TRBJ2-1; a possible D gene is TRBD1 (6 bases). The germline V gene has CDR1 SGHTA and CDR2 FQGNSA. The CDR3 runs 13 residues. Between the trimmed V and J ends, which lost 5 bases and 7 bases, there was a span of 12 bases. CDR3 region: CASSLERGNEQFF. The CDR3 bases are TGTGCCAGCAGCCTAGAGAGGGGGAATGAGCAGTTCTTC.

The gene calls are TRBV5-4 and TRBJ1-2; TRBD1 matches 11 bases. The CDR3 length is 19 residues. Trimming took 2 bases from V and 3 from J; bases not matched to a gene: 15. Germline CDR1 reads SGHNT; CDR2 reads YYREEE (reference sequence). This CDR3 reads CASSLQVQWGQGDDYGYTF. The CDR3 DNA follows: TGTGCCAGCAGCTTACAAGTTCAGTGGGGACAGGGGGACGACTATGGCTACACCTTC. Drawing the rest from reference TRBV5-4 and TRBJ1-2, the complete variable domain is ETGVTQSPTHLIKTRGQQVTLRCSSQSGHNTVSWYQQALGQGPQFIFQYYREEENGRGNFPPRFSGLQFPNYSSELNVNALELDDSALYLCASSLQVQWGQGDDYGYTFGSGTRLTVV.

This clonotype was seen only a few times. The chain uses TRBV6-5 and TRBJ1-5; D not certain. The V end lost 2 bases, the J end lost 2 bases, and 7 bases lay between the germline ends. This CDR3 region has 14 residues. In germline, CDR1 is MNHEY, CDR2 SVGAGI. The CDR3 DNA sequence: TGTGCCAGCAGTTACATGGGTGGCAATCAGCCCCAGCATTTT. Translated, it gives CASSYMGGNQPQHF.

This clonotype came up a few times. This chain links TRBV9 with TRBJ2-1; D uncertain. Per the germline V gene, CDR1 is SGDLS and CDR2 is YYNGEE. This CDR3 is built from 13 residues. Deletions cut 0 bases from V and 6 bases from J, with 7 bases between. The CDR3 DNA sequence: TGTGCCAGCAGCGTAGCTCTGCGCAATGAGCAGTTCTTC. Translating it yields CASSVALRNEQFF.

The table lists this clonotype with a few counts. The J gene is TRBJ2-3, the V gene TRBV9, with TRBD2 matching over 14 bases. CDR3 size: 19 residues. CDR1 is SGDLS, CDR2 YYNGEE, per germline. J lost 0 bases, V lost 4 bases, and 10 bases had no gene match. CDR3 loop: CASSSRGLAGVGSTDTQYF. The CDR3 region has the DNA TGTGCCAGCAGCAGCCGGGGACTAGCGGGAGTGGGGAGCACAGATACGCAGTATTTT.

This clonotype was observed a handful of times. This sequence joins TRBV20-1 and TRBJ2-5; 11 positions agree with TRBD1. The CDR3 length is 14 residues. V gave up 4 bases and J gave up 4 bases; unmatched junction bases: 5. The germline gives CDR1 DFQATT, CDR2 SNEGSKA (reference sequence). The CDR3 DNA follows: TGCAGTGCTACGGACAGGGGGCTAAGAGAGACCCAGTACTTC. Its protein product is CSATDRGLRETQYF.

The chain recombines TRBV4-1 with TRBJ1-2; D is perhaps TRBD1 (5 bases). V lost 1 base and J lost 4, with 7 bases in between. The germline V gene has CDR1 MGHRA and CDR2 YSYEKL. CDR3 length equals 13 residues. The CDR3, as DNA: TGCGCCAGCAGCCAAGCCGACAGCTATGGCTACACCTTC. Its translation is CASSQADSYGYTF.

The chain couples TRBV7-9 to TRBJ2-2; D is uncertain. Germline V gene data show CDR1 as SEHNR and CDR2 as FQNEAQ (reference sequence). V gave up 4 bases and J gave up 3 bases, with 9 bases separating them. There are 14 residues in the CDR3. The CDR3 DNA follows: TGTGCCAGCAGCTCTTCTGGTCACACCGGGGAGCTGTTTTTT. Translation gives CASSSSGHTGELFF.

This clonotype occurred many times. In DNA, the CDR3 is TGTGCCAGCAGTTTTAGCGCCGGCTCCTACAATGAGCAGTTCTTC. Translation: CASSFSAGSYNEQFF. This sequence joins TRBV12-3 or TRBV12-4 and TRBJ2-1; the D gene is possibly TRBD2 (5 bases). V lost 3 bases to trimming and J lost 0 bases, with 9 bases between them. The CDR3 contains 15 residues.

This clonotype has a handful of counts. The chain couples TRBV15 to TRBJ1-4, with a weak D call TRBD1 (6 bases). This CDR3 comprises 14 residues. Germline V gene data show CDR1 as LNHNV and CDR2 as YYDKDF (reference sequence). Between the trimmed V and J ends, which lost 2 bases and 5 bases, there was a span of 9 bases. CDR3 residues: CATSRTGLNEKLFF. In nucleotides, the CDR3 is TGTGCCACCAGCAGAACAGGGTTGAATGAAAAACTGTTTTTT.

CDR3 nucleotides: TGTGCCAGCAGCTTAATGCTCCCAGGAGGCAGTTCATTTATCCAGTACTTC. Translating gives CASSLMLPGGSSFIQYF. This chain joins TRBV7-2 and TRBJ2-5; weak D call: TRBD2 (5 bases). CDR3 size: 17 residues. The V and J ends lost 2 bases and 10 bases respectively, with 26 bases between them. The germline CDR1 and CDR2 sequences are SGHTA and FQGNSA.

This clonotype was counted many times. The chain is built from TRBV12-3 or TRBV12-4 and TRBJ1-4; a possible D gene is TRBD1 (6 bases). The CDR3 spans 13 residues. The V and J ends lost 6 bases and 4 bases respectively, with 9 bases between them. CDR3 bases: TGTGCCAGCAGAGGGGGGATTAATGAAAAACTGTTTTTT. Translation: CASRGGINEKLFF.

This clonotype was counted a few times. The CDR3 loop is CASRHDRGEQYF. In DNA, the CDR3 is TGTGCCAGCAGACACGACAGGGGTGAGCAGTACTTC. This sequence joins TRBV3-1 and TRBJ2-7; TRBD1 aligns across 8 bases. Trimming removed 6 bases from V and 7 bases from J; junction bases left unmatched: 5. There are 12 residues in the CDR3. Germline assignment: CDR1 LGHDT and CDR2 YNNKEL (reference sequence).

Only a few counts were recorded for this clonotype. The chain recombines TRBV30 with TRBJ1-1; perhaps TRBD1 as D (6 bases). The ends were cut back, 0 bases at V and 7 bases at J, with 12 bases in the middle. Germline V CDR1 and CDR2: GTSNPN, SVGIG (reference sequence). The CDR3 has 13 amino acids. Written as DNA, the CDR3 is TGTGCCTGGAGTGTAGGAGTACAGGGTGAAGCTTTCTTT. Translating it yields CAWSVGVQGEAFF.

The chain recombines TRBV5-1 with TRBJ2-3; the match to TRBD1 covers 7 bases. The germline V gene has CDR1 SGHRS and CDR2 YFSETQ. V was pared by 5 bases and J by 9 bases, with 0 bases of the junction left unmatched. This CDR3 has 10 residues. CDR3 bases: TGCGCCAGCAGGGGACAGACGCAGTATTTT. This sequence encodes CASRGQTQYF.

This clonotype occurred a few times. This chain connects TRBV2 to TRBJ2-1; 8 positions agree with TRBD1. Germline V gene data show CDR1 as SNHLY and CDR2 as FYNNEI. The CDR3 covers 15 residues. After removal of 6 bases from V and 0 bases from J, the junction contained 4 bases not matched to a gene. CDR3 loop: CASRDRASSYNEQFF. The CDR3, as DNA: TGTGCCAGCAGGGACAGGGCGAGCTCCTACAATGAGCAGTTCTTC. Variable domain in full (rest from reference TRBV2 and TRBJ2-1): EPEVTQTPSHQVTQMGQEVILRCVPISNHLYFYWYRQILGQKVEFLVSFYNNEISEKSEIFDDQFSVERPDGSNFTLKIRSTKLEDSAMYFCASRDRASSYNEQFFGPGTRLTVL.

This sequence joins TRBV18 and TRBJ2-3, with 10 bases aligning to TRBD2. V lost 6 bases to trimming and J lost 5 bases; unmatched junction nucleotides: 14. The CDR3 totals 17 residues. Per germline, CDR1 KGHSH and CDR2 LQKENI. As DNA, the CDR3 is TGTGCCAGCTCGTCTCAGAGCCTAGCGGGAGTCGGAGATACGCAGTATTTT. Its protein is CASSSQSLAGVGDTQYF.

The chain couples TRBV6-1 to TRBJ2-7; D gene ambiguous. The CDR3 loop spans 13 amino acids. CDR1 is MNHNS, CDR2 SASEGT, per germline. Trimming stripped 10 bases from V and 2 bases from J, with 15 bases between. The CDR3, as DNA: TGTGCCACCTTAAGACTTGCCCCCTACGAGCAGTACTTC. It encodes CATLRLAPYEQYF.

Worth noting for this clonotype: Mismatch with germline at one junction end may stem from a read error. The rearrangement joins TRBV4-1 to TRBJ1-6; D ambiguous. This CDR3 is 15 amino acids long. Germline CDR1 MGHRA, CDR2 YSYEKL. This CDR3 is CASSQVEGINSSLHF. The CDR3 DNA sequence: TGCGCCAGCAGCCAAGTAGAAGGGATCAATTCATCCCTCCACTTT.

The chain carries TRBV28 and TRBJ1-5, with D possibly being TRBD1 (5 bases). Trimming took off 2 bases at V and 2 bases at J, with 10 bases between the two ends. Germline-derived CDR1 and CDR2 are MDHEN and SYDVKM. The CDR3 covers 15 residues. This chain's CDR3 is CASSLRGIGNQPQHF. CDR3 bases: TGTGCCAGCAGTTTAAGGGGTATCGGCAATCAGCCCCAGCATTTT.

This clonotype was counted ten times or more. This chain connects TRBV10-3 to TRBJ1-2; D unclear. CDR3 length: 13 amino acids. Trimming removed 3 bases from V and 4 bases from J, with 9 bases in between. CDR1 is ENHRY, CDR2 SYGVKD, per germline. DNA for the CDR3: TGTGCCATCAGTGAAAGACTGAGCTATGGCTACACCTTC. Its translation: CAISERLSYGYTF.

This clonotype was detected only a few times. The chain joins TRBV29-1 to TRBJ2-7, with 13 bases aligning to TRBD2. The CDR3 extends over 18 amino acids. Germline V lookup: CDR1 SQVTM, CDR2 ANQGSEA. V shed 5 bases and J 2 bases; nucleotides not matched to a gene: 15. CDR3 amino acids: CSVRTPGLAGSFTYEQYF. The CDR3 coding sequence is TGCAGCGTTCGTACACCGGGACTAGCGGGATCTTTTACCTACGAGCAGTACTTC.